This T cell receptor beta chain came from a study of cytomegalovirus exposure and HLA in healthy donors. Background on the study: Falling in the Caucasian-associated ancestry cluster were about 83% of 350 to 400 genotyped donors.

Nominally healthy donors provided the samples, though records likely missed some immune exposures. From germline, CDR1 is MDHEN and CDR2 SYDVKM. V shed 6 bases and J 5 bases; nucleotides not matched to a gene: 8. The length of the CDR3 is 14 residues. Primers included in the PCR were 60 Vbeta and 13 Jbeta primers. Assay used: immunoSEQ multiplex PCR; TCRdb lists only in-frame clones, some missing. The sample has about 190,000 clones; over 70% are singletons. This clone was observed once. The source of this sequence is a woman aged 18-29 years in good health and CMV-seronegative. The chain carries TRBV28 and TRBJ2-3, with 7 nucleotides matching TRBD2. Source material: PBMCs. The CDR3, as DNA: TGTGCCAGCAGGCCCGGGACTACTGAAGATACGCAGTATTTT. It yields the protein CASRPGTTEDTQYF.